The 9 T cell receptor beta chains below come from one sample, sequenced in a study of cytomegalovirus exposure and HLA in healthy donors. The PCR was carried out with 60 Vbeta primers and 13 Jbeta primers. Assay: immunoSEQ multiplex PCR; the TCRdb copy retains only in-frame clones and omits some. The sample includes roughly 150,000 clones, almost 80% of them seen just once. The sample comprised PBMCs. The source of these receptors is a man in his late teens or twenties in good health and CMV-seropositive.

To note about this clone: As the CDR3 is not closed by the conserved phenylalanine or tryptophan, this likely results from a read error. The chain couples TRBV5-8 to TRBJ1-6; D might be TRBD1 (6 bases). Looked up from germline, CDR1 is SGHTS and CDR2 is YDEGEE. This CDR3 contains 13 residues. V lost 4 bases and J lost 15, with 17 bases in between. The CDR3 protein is CASSPRTVILLHL. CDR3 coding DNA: TGTGCCAGCAGCCCTAGGACAGTTATTCTCCTCCACCTT.

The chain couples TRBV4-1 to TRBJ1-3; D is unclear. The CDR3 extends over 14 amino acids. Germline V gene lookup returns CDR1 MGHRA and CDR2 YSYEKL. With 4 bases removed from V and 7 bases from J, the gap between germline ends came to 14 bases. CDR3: CASSLKEGSNTIYF. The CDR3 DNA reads TGCGCCAGCAGCCTCAAGGAGGGTTCGAACACCATATATTTT.

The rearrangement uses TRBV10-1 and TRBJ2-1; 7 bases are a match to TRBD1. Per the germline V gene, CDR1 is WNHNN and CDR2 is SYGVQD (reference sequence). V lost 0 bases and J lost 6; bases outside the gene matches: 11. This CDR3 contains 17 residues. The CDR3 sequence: CASSESHRDPGGNEQFF. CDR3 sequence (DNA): TGCGCCAGCAGTGAGTCACACCGGGACCCAGGGGGCAATGAGCAGTTCTTC.

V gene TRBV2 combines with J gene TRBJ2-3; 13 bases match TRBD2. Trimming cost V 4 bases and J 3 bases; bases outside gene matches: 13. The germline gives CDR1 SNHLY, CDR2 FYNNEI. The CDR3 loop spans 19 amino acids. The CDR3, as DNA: TGTGCCAGCAGTGGACGCGAGACAGGGACTAGCGGGACGACAGATACGCAGTATTTT. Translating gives CASSGRETGTSGTTDTQYF.

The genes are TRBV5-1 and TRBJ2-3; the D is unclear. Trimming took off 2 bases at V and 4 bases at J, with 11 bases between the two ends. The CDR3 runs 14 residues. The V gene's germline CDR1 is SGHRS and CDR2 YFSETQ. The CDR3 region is CASSFSFLADTQYF. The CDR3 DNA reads TGCGCCAGCAGCTTTAGTTTCCTTGCAGATACGCAGTATTTT.

In nucleotides, the CDR3 is TGTGCCATCACGGGACAGGGAAGTCGTTCACCCCTCCACTTT. Its protein is CAITGQGSRSPLHF. V usage is TRBV10-3 and J usage is TRBJ1-6, with 9 nucleotides matching TRBD1. The CDR3 spans 14 residues. Germline loops: CDR1 ENHRY, CDR2 SYGVKD. V was clipped by 7 bases and J by 9 bases; unmatched bases: 7.

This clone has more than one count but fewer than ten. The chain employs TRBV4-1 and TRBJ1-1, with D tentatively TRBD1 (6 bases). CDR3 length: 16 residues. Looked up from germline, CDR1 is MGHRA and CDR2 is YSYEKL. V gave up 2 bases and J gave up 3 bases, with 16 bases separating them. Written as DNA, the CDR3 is TGCGCCAGCAGCCAACTCTCGACAGGCGTCTACACTGAAGCTTTCTTT. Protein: CASSQLSTGVYTEAFF.

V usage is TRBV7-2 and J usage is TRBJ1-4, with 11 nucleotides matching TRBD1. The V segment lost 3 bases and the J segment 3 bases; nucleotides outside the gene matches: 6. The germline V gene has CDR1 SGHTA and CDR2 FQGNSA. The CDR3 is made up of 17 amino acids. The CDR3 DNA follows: TGTGCCAGCAGCTTCCGAGGACAGGGGGCAGCTAATGAAAAACTGTTTTTT. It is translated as CASSFRGQGAANEKLFF.

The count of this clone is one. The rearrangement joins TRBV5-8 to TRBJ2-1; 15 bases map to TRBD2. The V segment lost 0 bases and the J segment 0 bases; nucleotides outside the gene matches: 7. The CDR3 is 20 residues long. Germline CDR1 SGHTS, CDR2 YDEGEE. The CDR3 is CASSLGSGLAGGLSYNEQFF. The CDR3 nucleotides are TGTGCCAGCAGCTTGGGGTCCGGACTAGCGGGAGGGCTCTCCTACAATGAGCAGTTCTTC.